This T cell receptor beta chain is from a study of T-cell memory formation after mild COVID-19. Study-wide context: Clustering of TCRs was largely donor specific. Study-wide points: Clones that shrank (day 15 to 85) were balanced CD4/CD8, whereas later expanders leaned CD4+. For second-wave clones that peaked at day 37, SARS-CoV-2 specificity went unverified.

CDR1 DFQATT and CDR2 SNEGSKA come from the germline V gene (reference sequence). The V gene end was trimmed by 3 bases and the J gene end by 7 bases; junction bases not matched to a gene: 5. The CDR3 has 13 residues. Barcoded TCR alpha and TCR beta cDNA libraries with UMIs came from 5'RACE using constant-segment primers. TCRdb recomputed calls from the 5' RACE reads with MiXCR, one row per CDR3 protein. The repertoire holds about 470,000 distinct CDR3 sequences, with 18% as singletons. Only a few counts were recorded for this clonotype. Its target is unknown. The clonotype originates from an adult woman who had mild COVID-19 (a few samples of this study predate the infection). Cell type and time point are not known. The sequenced material came from PBMCs or a T cell subset sorted from them (not recorded which). The chain uses TRBV20-1 and TRBJ1-2, with 10 bases identical to TRBD1. The CDR3, as DNA: TGCAGTGCTAGCGACAGGGGGCAGCGTGGCTACACCTTC. This translates into CSASDRGQRGYTF.